The 24 T cell receptor beta chains reported below all come from one sample, sequenced in a study of OX40 agonist ivuxolimab in advanced cancers. The table came from immunoSEQ multiplex PCR; TCRdb's copy has only in-frame clones and leaves some out. The sample contains roughly 93,000 clones, 70% to 85% of which appear only once. The sample here was CD4+ or CD8+ T cells sorted from blood, taken in a trial of the OX40 agonist ivuxolimab. Every receptor here comes from an adult with an advanced solid tumor such as melanoma, head and neck, liver or kidney cancer.

This chain joins TRBV28 and TRBJ2-3, with a tentative D call TRBD2 (5 bases). Trimming removed 3 bases from V and 9 bases from J, with 19 bases in between. Per the germline V gene, CDR1 is MDHEN and CDR2 is SYDVKM. The CDR3 covers 15 residues. The DNA for the CDR3 is TGTGCCAGCAGTTTTGTGGCAGCGGAGAAGACCACGCAGTATTTT. This translates into CASSFVAAEKTTQYF.

V gene TRBV7-8 combines with J gene TRBJ1-2; D is uncertain. Germline loops: CDR1 SGHVS, CDR2 FQNEAQ. Trimming took off 1 base at V and 6 bases at J, with 9 bases between the two ends. The CDR3 has 13 amino acids. CDR3 sequence (DNA): TGTGCCAGCAGCTTAGAGGGTACGAATGGCTACACCTTC. It yields the protein CASSLEGTNGYTF.

This rearrangement joins TRBV12-5 to TRBJ1-2, with 7 bases aligning to TRBD1. Per germline, CDR1 LGHNT and CDR2 FRNRAP. The CDR3 totals 14 residues. Trimming took 4 bases from V and 2 from J; bases not matched to a gene: 4. The CDR3 nucleotides read TGTGCTAGTGGTTCGCCGACAGGGAACTATGGCTACACCTTC. Translation: CASGSPTGNYGYTF.

The chain links TRBV11-2 to TRBJ2-7; no clear D. V lost 1 base to trimming and J lost 2 bases, with 18 bases between them. CDR1 is SGHAT, CDR2 FQNNGV, per germline. The CDR3 sequence is 17 residues long. This CDR3 reads CASSLVLSYTRAYEQYF. The CDR3 coding sequence is TGTGCCAGCAGCTTAGTACTCTCTTACACCAGAGCCTACGAGCAGTACTTC.

The chain carries TRBV2 and TRBJ2-5; D gene uncertain. Germline V lookup: CDR1 SNHLY, CDR2 FYNNEI. This CDR3 is built from 13 residues. V lost 4 bases, J lost 3 bases, and 9 bases lay in between. The CDR3 nucleotides are TGTGCCAGCAGTGGATCGGTAAAAGAGACCCAGTACTTC. Its protein is CASSGSVKETQYF.

There are many counts of this clone. This chain uses TRBV7-9 with TRBJ1-3; 9 nucleotides agree with TRBD1. Germline assignment: CDR1 SEHNR and CDR2 FQNEAQ (reference sequence). The CDR3 has 15 amino acids. The V gene end was trimmed by 5 bases and the J gene end by 4 bases; junction bases not matched to a gene: 6. This chain's CDR3 is CASSPTGGDGNTIYF. The CDR3 DNA is TGTGCCAGCAGCCCAACAGGGGGCGACGGAAACACCATATATTTT.

This clone has just a few counts. The chain uses TRBV6-1 and TRBJ2-7; D is perhaps TRBD1 (5 bases). The CDR3 totals 13 residues. V lost 7 bases and J lost 4, with 14 bases in between. Germline loops: CDR1 MNHNS, CDR2 SASEGT. Written as DNA, the CDR3 is TGTGCCAGCACCCTGGACATACCTTACGAGCAGTACTTC. Its translation: CASTLDIPYEQYF.

This clone was seen more than once but under ten times. Other DNA sequences of this sample code for an identical CDR3. The chain combines TRBV20-1 with TRBJ1-2, with unresolved D. The CDR3 runs 11 residues. V shed 3 bases and J shed 5 bases, with 7 bases lying between them. Germline V CDR1 and CDR2: DFQATT, SNEGSKA (reference sequence). CDR3 sequence reads: CSASSLYGYTF. Here the CDR3 DNA reads TGCAGTGCTAGTAGTTTATATGGCTACACCTTC.

The chain employs TRBV7-8 and TRBJ2-4, with a possible D match to TRBD2 (6 bases). This CDR3 is 16 amino acids long. Germline lookup yields CDR1 SGHVS and CDR2 FQNEAQ. V lost 5 bases to trimming and J lost 2 bases, with 16 bases between them. DNA for the CDR3: TGTGCCAGCAGCCCGGGCCTCGGGAGAACCAAAAACATTCAGTACTTC. It encodes CASSPGLGRTKNIQYF.

The CDR3 spells CASSQDQRQGQGYGYTF. The DNA for the CDR3 is TGCGCCAGCAGCCAAGACCAGCGACAGGGGCAGGGCTATGGCTACACCTTC. This chain links TRBV4-1 with TRBJ1-2, with TRBD1 matching over 8 bases. Germline lookup yields CDR1 MGHRA and CDR2 YSYEKL. V lost 0 bases to trimming and J lost 4 bases; unmatched junction nucleotides: 10. The CDR3 has 17 residues.

The table lists this clone with a count of one. The CDR3 spells CASSQARDRGAYGYTF. CDR3 coding DNA: TGCGCCAGCAGCCAAGCCCGGGACAGGGGGGCCTATGGCTACACCTTC. This chain links TRBV4-3 with TRBJ1-2, with 11 bases aligning to TRBD1. The germline V gene has CDR1 LGHNA and CDR2 YSLEER. The CDR3 extends over 16 amino acids. V lost 1 base and J lost 4; bases outside the gene matches: 5.

V and J are TRBV19 and TRBJ1-2; tentatively, D is TRBD1 (5 bases). Between the trimmed V and J ends, which lost 5 bases and 4 bases, there was a span of 14 bases. Germline V gene data show CDR1 as LNHDA and CDR2 as SQIVND (reference sequence). There are 14 residues in the CDR3. The CDR3 DNA follows: TGTGCCAGTAGTTTAACAGGCGAAAGCTATGGCTACACCTTC. It encodes CASSLTGESYGYTF.

V and J are TRBV2 and TRBJ1-1, with D maybe TRBD1 (6 bases). Trimming took 7 bases from V and 4 from J, leaving 19 bases between them. The CDR3 extends over 15 amino acids. CDR1 is SNHLY and CDR2 is FYNNEI in the germline V gene. CDR3 coding DNA: TGTGCCAGCATCCGAGGGCAGGGGAGAGGCACTGAAGCTTTCTTT. This sequence encodes CASIRGQGRGTEAFF.

This chain joins TRBV7-6 and TRBJ2-2; possible D gene TRBD2, 5 bases. CDR1 and CDR2 from the germline V gene are SGHVS and FNYEAQ. V dropped 4 bases and J dropped 5 bases, with 11 bases sitting between them. The CDR3 loop spans 14 amino acids. The CDR3 DNA is TGTGCCAGCAGCTCTAGTCGGGGAACCGGGGAGCTGTTTTTT. Translating gives CASSSSRGTGELFF.

The V gene is TRBV27, the J gene TRBJ1-1, with 7 positions matching TRBD1. CDR1 MNHEY and CDR2 SMNVEV come from the germline V gene (reference sequence). Unmatched junction bases numbered 7, after V lost 6 bases and J lost 0 bases. This CDR3 comprises 15 residues. Here the CDR3 reads CASSPEDRVNTEAFF. As DNA, the CDR3 is TGTGCCAGCAGCCCAGAAGACAGGGTGAACACTGAAGCTTTCTTT.

This clone has only one observation. This chain links TRBV4-2 with TRBJ1-2; D call uncertain. The CDR3 length is 15 residues. Deletions cut 0 bases from V and 0 bases from J, with 8 bases between. Germline loops: CDR1 LGHNA, CDR2 YNFKEQ. The CDR3 region has the DNA TGTGCCAGCAGCCAAGATGGGCAGGCTAACTATGGCTACACCTTC. The encoded protein is CASSQDGQANYGYTF.

The chain recombines TRBV19 with TRBJ1-2, with D tentatively TRBD1 (6 bases). The germline V gene encodes CDR1 LNHDA and CDR2 SQIVND (reference sequence). The CDR3 has 15 amino acids. V was trimmed by 3 bases and J by 0 bases, leaving 11 bases between them. Here the CDR3 DNA reads TGTGCCAGTAGTATCCTTACAGGGACTAACTATGGCTACACCTTC. Translating it yields CASSILTGTNYGYTF.

On this clone itself: At one of its ends the junction is not consistent with the germline gene, which may arise from a read error. This chain joins TRBV5-1 and TRBJ2-7, with TRBD2 matching over 8 bases. The CDR3 is made up of 15 amino acids. Germline assignment: CDR1 SGHRS and CDR2 YFSETQ. CDR3 sequence: CASRLEGTSFDEQYF. Written as DNA, the CDR3 is TGCGCCAGCAGGTTGGAGGGGACTAGTTTCGACGAGCAGTACTTC.

The chain is built from TRBV4-3 and TRBJ2-7, with TRBD1 matching 8 bases. V lost 4 bases to trimming and J lost 2 bases; unmatched junction nucleotides: 4. The CDR3 is made up of 14 amino acids. Germline V gene sequence: CDR1 LGHNA, CDR2 YSLEER. The CDR3 region has the DNA TGCGCCAGCAGCCCTGGACAGGGAACCTACGAGCAGTACTTC. Translated, it gives CASSPGQGTYEQYF.

The table lists this clone with a count of one. The J gene is TRBJ2-7, the V gene TRBV5-6, with D possibly being TRBD1 (6 bases). Germline-derived CDR1 and CDR2 are SGHDT and YYEEEE. The CDR3 sequence is 13 residues long. Trimming took off 4 bases at V and 4 bases at J, with 12 bases between the two ends. CDR3 in DNA: TGTGCCAGCAGCCCAGGGGTAGGTTACGAGCAGTACTTC. The encoded protein is CASSPGVGYEQYF.

V gene TRBV7-9 combines with J gene TRBJ2-5; D might be TRBD1 or TRBD2, each matching 5 bases. Germline V gene sequence: CDR1 SEHNR, CDR2 FQNEAQ (reference sequence). The CDR3 contains 15 residues. V was clipped by 2 bases and J by 6 bases, with 16 bases between them. The CDR3 protein is CASSLPFGDPKTQYF. In DNA, the CDR3 is TGTGCCAGCAGCTTACCTTTCGGGGACCCGAAGACCCAGTACTTC.

The chain recombines TRBV9 with TRBJ1-1; D is undetermined. Germline assignment: CDR1 SGDLS and CDR2 YYNGEE. The CDR3 extends over 13 amino acids. Deletions cut 0 bases from V and 7 bases from J, with 10 bases between. The CDR3 loop is CASSVGPRGEAFF. CDR3 DNA sequence: TGTGCCAGCAGCGTAGGTCCCCGCGGTGAAGCTTTCTTT.

The chain links TRBV11-2 to TRBJ2-2; D is unresolved. Germline values: CDR1 SGHAT, CDR2 FQNNGV. The CDR3 has 11 residues. V lost 0 bases and J lost 8, with 1 base in between. DNA for the CDR3: TGTGCCAGCAGCTTAGAGGGGGAGCTGTTTTTT. This translates into CASSLEGELFF.

The V and J genes are TRBV2 and TRBJ2-3, with 8 bases fitting TRBD1. V trimming: 7 bases; J trimming: 2 bases; junction bases outside the gene matches: 8. Germline values: CDR1 SNHLY, CDR2 FYNNEI. The CDR3 is made up of 15 amino acids. CDR3 bases: TGTGCCAGCAAGGGGACAGGAATTTTCACAGATACGCAGTATTTT. Its protein is CASKGTGIFTDTQYF.